These 2 T cell receptor beta chains originate from one sample sequenced in a study of blood T cell repertoires in COVID-19. Libraries were prepared by immunoSEQ multiplex PCR; TCRdb keeps only in-frame clonotypes and omits some of them. The sample yields fewer than 600,000 clones, around 87% seen once. Input material: PBMCs or T cells enriched from blood (not recorded which). Receptor source: a woman between 35 and 50 years old who had recovered from COVID-19.

This clone has only a few counts. V gene TRBV5-8 combines with J gene TRBJ2-6; 9 bases are shared with TRBD2. The germline gives CDR1 SGHTS, CDR2 YDEGEE. This CDR3 region has 17 residues. Unmatched junction bases numbered 4, after V lost 1 base and J lost 2 bases. The CDR3 region is CASSLKAGGPGANVLTF. The CDR3 bases are TGTGCCAGCAGCTTGAAGGCGGGAGGGCCTGGGGCCAACGTCCTGACTTTC.

CDR3 DNA: TGTGCCAGCAGCCTTGACAGGGGGCTAACCGGGGAGCTGTTTTTT. This gives the protein CASSLDRGLTGELFF. This chain joins TRBV5-4 and TRBJ2-2, with TRBD1 matching 10 bases. Trimming removed 4 bases from V and 5 bases from J; junction bases left unmatched: 5. From germline, CDR1 is SGHNT and CDR2 YYREEE (reference sequence). The CDR3 length is 15 residues.